This T cell receptor beta chain is from a study of response to subunit inactivated influenza vaccine. TCRdb analysed the RT-PCR reads with MiXCR anew, one entry per CDR3 protein. The sample shows hundreds of thousands of distinct CDR3 sequences, about 15% of them seen only once. This clonotype was counted only a few times. Germline V lookup: CDR1 SEHNR, CDR2 FQNEAQ (reference sequence). The CDR3 consists of 15 residues. The trim removed 5 bases at V and 4 bases at J, leaving 7 bases unmatched. This TCR was recovered from a man aged 50 or older who received an inactivated influenza vaccine. The specimen was PBMCs from blood, collected approximately 13 days after vaccination. The V gene is TRBV7-9, the J gene TRBJ1-4; 7 positions agree with TRBD1. DNA of the CDR3: TGTGCCAGCAGCCTCCGGGACAGCCTTAATGAAAAACTGTTTTTT. Its protein product is CASSLRDSLNEKLFF.